Shown below are 17 T cell receptor beta chains from a single sample sequenced in a study of cytomegalovirus exposure and HLA in healthy donors. Amplification used 60 Vbeta primers and 13 Jbeta primers. Profiled with immunoSEQ multiplex PCR; TCRdb holds only in-frame clones, not every one. The data contain about 230,000 clones, more than 85% of them singletons. The source material was PBMCs. The receptors were sampled from a woman aged 18-29 years in good health and CMV-seronegative.

In its sample, this clone was seen a few times. The chain is built from TRBV6-1 and TRBJ1-6; no firm D call. The CDR3 sequence is 14 residues long. Deletions cut 1 base from V and 10 bases from J, with 11 bases between. Germline CDR1 reads MNHNS; CDR2 reads SASEGT. The CDR3 reads CASSEEDWESPLHF. CDR3 bases: TGTGCCAGCAGTGAAGAGGATTGGGAGTCACCCCTCCACTTT.

This clone has only a few counts. The rearrangement uses TRBV4-2 and TRBJ1-2; TRBD1 matches 7 bases. CDR3 size: 16 residues. Looked up from germline, CDR1 is LGHNA and CDR2 is YNFKEQ. Trimming removed 4 bases from V and 4 bases from J; junction bases left unmatched: 12. In DNA, the CDR3 is TGTGCCAGCAGCCTCGAACCGGGACAGTCCTTCTATGGCTACACCTTC. This gives the protein CASSLEPGQSFYGYTF.

The chain recombines TRBV30 with TRBJ1-3, with D maybe TRBD1 (6 bases). This CDR3 is built from 13 residues. Trimming shortened V by 2 bases and J by 4 bases, and 9 bases separated the two germline ends. Germline V CDR1 and CDR2: GTSNPN, SVGIG (reference sequence). The CDR3 DNA is TGTGCCTGGAGTATAGGACAGGGAAACACCATATATTTT. Residues: CAWSIGQGNTIYF.

This sequence joins TRBV2 and TRBJ1-5; 8 nucleotides align to TRBD1. CDR3 size: 15 residues. Trimming cost V 5 bases and J 6 bases; bases outside gene matches: 9. Looked up from germline, CDR1 is SNHLY and CDR2 is FYNNEI. CDR3 in DNA: TGTGCCAGCAGTTCAGGACAGGGACGGTCTCAGCCCCAGCATTTT. This encodes CASSSGQGRSQPQHF.

V usage is TRBV7-2 and J usage is TRBJ2-1; TRBD2 might be the D (6 bases). Germline V gene data show CDR1 as SGHTA and CDR2 as FQGNSA. The V and J ends lost 3 bases and 4 bases respectively, with 13 bases between them. The CDR3 has 15 residues. This CDR3 reads CASSLSLARYNEQFF. The DNA for the CDR3 is TGTGCCAGCAGCTTGTCTCTAGCGCGTTACAATGAGCAGTTCTTC.

The chain recombines TRBV7-9 with TRBJ1-1; the D is unclear. CDR3 length: 14 residues. The V and J ends lost 5 bases and 5 bases respectively, with 15 bases between them. Germline CDR1 and CDR2: SEHNR and FQNEAQ (reference sequence). The CDR3 nucleotides are TGTGCCAGCAGCCGAACCTCTCCCAGTACTGAAGCTTTCTTT. As protein: CASSRTSPSTEAFF.

The V gene is TRBV5-1, the J gene TRBJ2-7, with 16 bases that match TRBD2. V shed 0 bases and J 5 bases; nucleotides not matched to a gene: 5. Germline CDR1 SGHRS, CDR2 YFSETQ. There are 17 residues in the CDR3. CDR3 bases: TGCGCCAGCAGCTTGGGGGGACTAGCGGGAGGGAGGAACGAGCAGTACTTC. It translates to CASSLGGLAGGRNEQYF.

This clone appeared once. The rearrangement links TRBV2 to TRBJ2-2; 9 bases fit TRBD1. Germline V CDR1 and CDR2: SNHLY, FYNNEI. The CDR3 covers 15 residues. Losses at the gene ends were 8 bases for V and 1 base for J; bases not matched to a gene: 5. The CDR3 is CASLRGQGNTGELFF. The CDR3 bases are TGTGCCAGCCTCCGGGGACAGGGGAACACCGGGGAGCTGTTTTTT.

J is TRBJ2-5 and V is TRBV5-4; D not resolved. CDR3 size: 11 residues. V was shortened by 2 bases and J by 5 bases, with 4 bases between the two germline ends. The germline gives CDR1 SGHNT, CDR2 YYREEE (reference sequence). The CDR3 loop reads CASSFGETQYF. The DNA of the CDR3 is TGTGCCAGCAGCTTCGGTGAGACCCAGTACTTC. Filled out from reference TRBV5-4 and TRBJ2-5, the complete variable domain reads ETGVTQSPTHLIKTRGQQVTLRCSSQSGHNTVSWYQQALGQGPQFIFQYYREEENGRGNFPPRFSGLQFPNYSSELNVNALELDDSALYLCASSFGETQYFGPGTRLLVL.

The chain combines TRBV5-6 with TRBJ2-7; 11 positions agree with TRBD1. Looked up from germline, CDR1 is SGHDT and CDR2 is YYEEEE. The CDR3 runs to 14 residues. Trimming at V came to 4 bases and at J to 2 bases, leaving 2 bases not matched to a gene. As DNA, the CDR3 is TGTGCCAGCAGCACGGGACAGGGGGCCTACGAGCAGTACTTC. It yields the protein CASSTGQGAYEQYF.

The V gene is TRBV19, the J gene TRBJ1-2, with a weak D call TRBD1 (5 bases). CDR3 length: 13 amino acids. Between the trimmed V and J ends, which lost 5 bases and 8 bases, there was a span of 15 bases. CDR1 and CDR2 from the germline V gene are LNHDA and SQIVND (reference sequence). The CDR3 DNA is TGTGCCAGTAGTTTACGACAGATCCTCGGCTACACCTTC. It yields the protein CASSLRQILGYTF.

This clone was counted only a few times. This sequence joins TRBV5-1 and TRBJ1-1; the D gene is possibly TRBD1 (5 bases). This CDR3 region has 15 residues. Trimming took off 4 bases at V and 6 bases at J, with 19 bases between the two ends. CDR1 is SGHRS, CDR2 YFSETQ, per germline. The CDR3 is CASSPAVRVSPEAFF. The CDR3 DNA reads TGCGCCAGCAGCCCGGCGGTCAGGGTGAGCCCTGAAGCTTTCTTT.

This chain connects TRBV5-1 to TRBJ2-7, with D possibly matching TRBD1 (6 bases). The CDR3 loop spans 15 amino acids. Germline V lookup: CDR1 SGHRS, CDR2 YFSETQ. V was clipped by 5 bases and J by 0 bases, with 15 bases between them. The CDR3 is CASSRDTKSSYEQYF. For the CDR3, the DNA is TGCGCCAGCAGTAGGGACACAAAGAGCTCCTACGAGCAGTACTTC.

This chain uses TRBV6-5 with TRBJ1-2; D gene uncertain. The length of the CDR3 is 13 residues. Per germline, CDR1 MNHEY and CDR2 SVGAGI. V shed 5 bases and J shed 0 bases, with 7 bases lying between them. The CDR3: CASSDLANYGYTF. In nucleotides, the CDR3 is TGTGCCAGCAGTGACTTAGCTAACTATGGCTACACCTTC.

This sequence joins TRBV7-9 and TRBJ2-7; a weak D match, TRBD1 (5 bases). Germline lookup yields CDR1 SEHNR and CDR2 FQNEAQ (reference sequence). CDR3 size: 15 residues. The V end was cut by 5 bases, the J end by 1 base, with 15 bases between. CDR3 bases: TGTGCCAGCAGCCTAACAGGTATATCGTCCTACGAGCAGTACTTC. This codes for CASSLTGISSYEQYF.

CDR3 loop: CATTAGESNYEQYF. DNA for the CDR3: TGTGCCACCACTGCGGGGGAATCCAACTACGAGCAGTACTTC. The chain recombines TRBV10-3 with TRBJ2-7, with 7 nucleotides matching TRBD2. With V trimmed by 10 bases and J by 3 bases, 12 bases remained unmatched. This CDR3 region has 14 residues. Germline lookup yields CDR1 ENHRY and CDR2 SYGVKD.

The chain joins TRBV7-9 to TRBJ1-5; D is possibly TRBD1 (5 bases). CDR1 and CDR2 (germline): SEHNR, FQNEAQ (reference sequence). The CDR3 has 15 amino acids. Trimming took 4 bases from V and 8 from J, leaving 18 bases between them. CDR3 sequence reads: CASSSAVAGGEPQHF. CDR3 sequence (DNA): TGTGCCAGCAGCTCCGCGGTGGCGGGGGGGGAGCCCCAGCATTTT.